What follows are 29 T cell receptor beta chains derived from one specimen sequenced in a study of T cells in Graves' hyperthyroidism and ophthalmopathy. It was RNA transcripts that yielded the amplified TCR beta CDR3 regions. The TCR CDR3 first-round RT-PCR relied on the HTBI primer set. TCRdb re-analysed the multiplex PCR reads in MiXCR, keeping a single row per CDR3 protein. The sample yields over 700,000 distinct CDR3 sequences, over 15% seen once. Sequencing was performed on blood. These TCRs come from a woman between 50 and 59 years old with Graves' hyperthyroidism that later progressed to Graves' ophthalmopathy.

In its sample, this clonotype was seen many times. The CDR3 spells CASSLERAGAFF. For the CDR3, the DNA is TGTGCCAGCAGTTTAGAGAGGGCTGGAGCTTTCTTT. This sequence joins TRBV12-3 or TRBV12-4 and TRBJ1-1; no clear D gene. CDR3 size: 12 residues. Trimming took off 1 base at V and 10 bases at J, with 10 bases between the two ends.

This clonotype has a count of ten or more. The rearrangement links TRBV11-1 to TRBJ1-6; 7 bases agree with TRBD1. The CDR3 is 15 amino acids. Germline CDR1 SGHAT, CDR2 FQDESV (reference sequence). Trimming took 7 bases from V and 6 from J; bases not matched to a gene: 9. The DNA for the CDR3 is TGTGCCAGCACCCGAAGCGGGGACAGTAATTCACCCCTCCACTTT. This translates into CASTRSGDSNSPLHF.

This chain links TRBV5-1 with TRBJ2-7; 7 bases agree with TRBD1. The CDR3 totals 16 residues. V shed 1 base and J 6 bases; nucleotides not matched to a gene: 13. Germline V CDR1 and CDR2: SGHRS, YFSETQ. The CDR3 sequence is CASSLLHKTGPGEQYF. For the CDR3, the DNA is TGCGCCAGCAGCTTGCTCCACAAGACAGGGCCTGGCGAGCAGTACTTC.

This clonotype was observed many times. The chain has TRBV3-1 and TRBJ1-5; the D is unclear. Trimming left V 0 bases short and J 2 bases short, with 8 bases between. Germline CDR1 is LGHDT and CDR2 is YNNKEL (reference sequence). The CDR3 consists of 15 residues. The CDR3 loop reads CASSQDHLGNQPQHF. CDR3 in DNA: TGTGCCAGCAGCCAAGATCACTTGGGCAATCAGCCCCAGCATTTT.

The rearrangement uses TRBV12-5 and TRBJ1-5; no clear D gene. With 1 base removed from V and 7 bases from J, the gap between germline ends came to 20 bases. CDR3 length: 17 amino acids. CDR1 and CDR2 from the germline V gene are LGHNT and FRNRAP. CDR3 residues: CASGLDPVEGGNQPQHF. In DNA form, the CDR3 reads TGTGCTAGTGGTTTGGACCCCGTGGAGGGAGGGAACCAGCCCCAGCATTTT.

The table lists this clonotype with a few counts. The chain joins TRBV6-1 to TRBJ2-7, with D hard to call. V dropped 8 bases and J dropped 2 bases, with 16 bases sitting between them. The length of the CDR3 is 14 residues. Germline CDR1 reads MNHNS; CDR2 reads SASEGT. CDR3 protein: CASQVQEWTYEQYF. CDR3 coding DNA: TGTGCCAGCCAAGTTCAGGAGTGGACCTACGAGCAGTACTTC.

The gene calls are TRBV20-1 and TRBJ2-7, with D uncertain. The length of the CDR3 is 10 residues. The germline V gene has CDR1 DFQATT and CDR2 SNEGSKA (reference sequence). V gave up 3 bases and J gave up 6 bases, with 6 bases separating them. CDR3 DNA sequence: TGCAGTGCTAGGAGAACCGAGCAGTACTTC. Protein: CSARRTEQYF.

The V call is TRBV24-1, the J call TRBJ1-1, with D tentatively TRBD1 (6 bases). This CDR3 spans 13 amino acids. V lost 9 bases and J 2 bases, leaving 12 bases between the germline ends. Germline CDR1 reads KGHDR; CDR2 reads SFDVKD. The CDR3 region has the DNA TGTGCCACCCGAAAGGACAGTAACACTGAAGCTTTCTTT. This sequence encodes CATRKDSNTEAFF.

This clonotype was detected ten times or more. The rearrangement joins TRBV20-1 to TRBJ1-2; possibly TRBD1 for D (6 bases). The V end lost 3 bases, the J end lost 0 bases, and 11 bases lay between the germline ends. This CDR3 has 14 residues. CDR1 and CDR2 (germline): DFQATT, SNEGSKA (reference sequence). The CDR3 reads CSASMDSTNYGYTF. For the CDR3, the DNA is TGCAGTGCTAGTATGGACAGCACTAACTATGGCTACACCTTC.

J is TRBJ1-2 and V is TRBV6-1, with TRBD1 matching over 8 bases. Unmatched junction bases numbered 11, after V lost 6 bases and J lost 2 bases. The CDR3 contains 16 residues. The V gene's germline CDR1 is MNHNS and CDR2 SASEGT. The chain's CDR3 is CASRSPATGANYGYTF. CDR3 coding DNA: TGTGCCAGCAGGAGCCCAGCGACAGGGGCCAACTATGGCTACACCTTC.

This clonotype came up many times. This sequence joins TRBV7-8 and TRBJ2-3; 9 bases map to TRBD2. Unmatched junction bases numbered 11, after V lost 3 bases and J lost 4 bases. The germline gives CDR1 SGHVS, CDR2 FQNEAQ. This CDR3 is 17 amino acids long. CDR3 loop: CASSFMRGGAAADTQYF. CDR3 nucleotides: TGTGCCAGCAGCTTCATGCGCGGGGGGGCGGCAGCAGATACGCAGTATTTT.

Many counts were recorded for this clonotype. The genes are TRBV30 and TRBJ2-3, with D tentatively TRBD1 or TRBD2 (5 bases each). V was clipped by 3 bases and J by 4 bases, with 11 bases between them. Germline V lookup: CDR1 GTSNPN, CDR2 SVGIG (reference sequence). The CDR3 loop spans 13 amino acids. The CDR3 here is CAWRALGADTQYF. Here the CDR3 DNA reads TGTGCCTGGAGAGCGTTGGGGGCAGATACGCAGTATTTT.

This clonotype was counted ten times or more. The chain joins TRBV6-1 to TRBJ2-3; 11 nucleotides match TRBD2. Germline CDR1 reads MNHNS; CDR2 reads SASEGT. J was trimmed by 4 bases and V by 4 bases; bases with no gene match: 7. This CDR3 comprises 16 residues. The CDR3 here is CASSVDPTSGADTQYF. The CDR3 DNA follows: TGTGCCAGCAGTGTCGACCCGACTAGCGGGGCAGATACGCAGTATTTT.

This clonotype has ten or more counts. This chain connects TRBV7-9 to TRBJ2-7; D tentatively reads TRBD1 or TRBD2 (5 bases each). CDR3 size: 14 residues. The germline CDR1 and CDR2 sequences are SEHNR and FQNEAQ (reference sequence). Trimming left V 7 bases short and J 2 bases short, with 15 bases between. The CDR3 sequence: CASKAGTGTYEQYF. The CDR3 nucleotides are TGTGCCAGCAAAGCCGGGACGGGGACCTACGAGCAGTACTTC.

This clonotype occurred a few times. The V and J genes are TRBV24-1 and TRBJ2-5; D is perhaps TRBD2 (5 bases). Trimming left V 3 bases short and J 4 bases short, with 11 bases between. The CDR3 is made up of 14 amino acids. Germline-derived CDR1 and CDR2 are KGHDR and SFDVKD. CDR3 coding DNA: TGTGCCACCAGTGATACCATAGAGGGAGAGACCCAGTACTTC. It encodes CATSDTIEGETQYF.

This clonotype was counted at least ten times. V usage is TRBV6-1 and J usage is TRBJ2-3; 8 bases match TRBD2. Germline lookup yields CDR1 MNHNS and CDR2 SASEGT. Trimming removed 6 bases from V and 7 bases from J; junction bases left unmatched: 6. The CDR3 has 13 residues. The CDR3 sequence: CASSLTSEYTQYF. The CDR3 DNA reads as TGTGCCAGCAGCCTGACTAGCGAGTATACGCAGTATTTT.

This clonotype was recorded at least ten times. This sequence joins TRBV5-1 and TRBJ2-2; 8 bases are a match to TRBD1. Germline V gene sequence: CDR1 SGHRS, CDR2 YFSETQ. The CDR3 covers 15 residues. Unmatched junction bases numbered 8, after V lost 4 bases and J lost 6 bases. In DNA, the CDR3 is TGCGCCAGCAGCCGATCCGGGACAGGTCCCGGGGAGCTGTTTTTT. This gives the protein CASSRSGTGPGELFF.

There are many counts of this clonotype. The chain links TRBV12-3 or TRBV12-4 to TRBJ1-3, with D unclear. Deletions cut 10 bases from V and 0 bases from J, with 19 bases between. The CDR3 totals 16 residues. The CDR3 DNA follows: TGTGCCACCAACCCTAGTGGAGTAAGCTCTGGAAACACCATATATTTT. Its translation: CATNPSGVSSGNTIYF.

In its sample, this clonotype was seen a few times. The V and J genes are TRBV27 and TRBJ1-6; 7 bases are a match to TRBD1. CDR1 and CDR2 from the germline V gene are MNHEY and SMNVEV (reference sequence). The trim removed 3 bases at V and 7 bases at J, leaving 9 bases unmatched. The CDR3 is 16 residues long. CDR3 bases: TGTGCCAGCAGTTTCTCCCCGGGCAGGGGGAATTCACCCCTCCACTTT. Protein sequence: CASSFSPGRGNSPLHF.

This clonotype has a handful of counts. The rearrangement uses TRBV9 and TRBJ2-2, with 13 bases aligning to TRBD2. This CDR3 is built from 18 residues. CDR1 is SGDLS, CDR2 YYNGEE, per germline. V trimming: 0 bases; J trimming: 4 bases; junction bases outside the gene matches: 6. CDR3 sequence (DNA): TGTGCCAGCAGCGTAGAACTAGCGGGGGGGCTGAGCACCGGGGAGCTGTTTTTT. It translates to CASSVELAGGLSTGELFF.

This clonotype was observed at least ten times. V gene TRBV28 combines with J gene TRBJ2-1; TRBD2 agrees at 11 bases. Germline loops: CDR1 MDHEN, CDR2 SYDVKM. This CDR3 spans 16 amino acids. J gave up 8 bases and V 6 bases, and 12 bases lay outside the gene matches. The CDR3, as DNA: TGTGCCAGCAGCCTAGACCTAGCGGGGGGTCAGGATGAGCAGTTCTTC. It codes for CASSLDLAGGQDEQFF.

This chain uses TRBV9 with TRBJ1-2, with 9 positions matching TRBD1. CDR3 length: 15 amino acids. Germline values: CDR1 SGDLS, CDR2 YYNGEE. The V segment lost 3 bases and the J segment 2 bases; nucleotides outside the gene matches: 5. The CDR3 sequence: CASSDRDRVNYGYTF. Here the CDR3 DNA reads TGTGCCAGCAGCGACCGGGACAGGGTAAACTATGGCTACACCTTC.

The V gene is TRBV24-1, the J gene TRBJ2-1; 7 nucleotides line up with TRBD1. V lost 2 bases to trimming and J lost 10 bases; unmatched junction nucleotides: 13. CDR1 and CDR2 (germline): KGHDR, SFDVKD. CDR3 length equals 16 residues. DNA of the CDR3: TGTGCCACCAGTGATTCGAGGCTTGACAGGGCTGGCGAGCAGTTCTTC. This gives the protein CATSDSRLDRAGEQFF.

This clonotype was detected many times. The chain combines TRBV7-6 with TRBJ1-4; 8 bases line up with TRBD1. CDR1 SGHVS and CDR2 FNYEAQ come from the germline V gene. Losses at the gene ends were 5 bases for V and 7 bases for J; bases not matched to a gene: 9. This CDR3 is 15 amino acids long. The CDR3 bases are TGTGCCAGCAGCCCCCTAACAGGGGGAGTTGAAAAACTGTTTTTT. Translating it yields CASSPLTGGVEKLFF. Filled out from reference TRBV7-6 and TRBJ1-4, the complete variable domain reads GAGVSQSPRYKVTKRGQDVALRCDPISGHVSLYWYRQALGQGPEFLTYFNYEAQQDKSGLPNDRFSAERPEGSISTLTIQRTEQRDSAMYRCASSPLTGGVEKLFFGSGTQLSVL.

This clonotype was counted between two and nine times. The chain employs TRBV10-3 and TRBJ2-1; D not resolved. Between the trimmed V and J ends, which lost 2 bases and 7 bases, there was a span of 9 bases. This CDR3 has 13 amino acids. Per germline, CDR1 ENHRY and CDR2 SYGVKD. The CDR3: CAISELEVNEQFF. The CDR3, as DNA: TGTGCCATCAGTGAGCTGGAAGTAAATGAGCAGTTCTTC.

This clonotype was detected only a few times. The chain carries TRBV5-4 and TRBJ1-6, with TRBD1 matching 9 bases. V lost 2 bases, J lost 8 bases, and 8 bases stayed unmatched. The CDR3 runs to 16 residues. Per the germline V gene, CDR1 is SGHNT and CDR2 is YYREEE (reference sequence). CDR3 nucleotide sequence: TGTGCCAGCAGCTTAATTTCAGGACAGGGGTATTCACCCCTCCACTTT. It codes for CASSLISGQGYSPLHF.

The V gene is TRBV6-5, the J gene TRBJ1-2; possible D gene TRBD1, 6 bases. This CDR3 comprises 15 residues. Germline CDR1 is MNHEY and CDR2 is SVGAGI. Trimming shortened V by 0 bases and J by 3 bases, and 11 bases separated the two germline ends. CDR3 residues: CASSYSPGQDYGYTF. The CDR3 nucleotides are TGTGCCAGCAGTTACTCTCCGGGACAAGACTATGGCTACACCTTC.

The rearrangement joins TRBV10-2 to TRBJ2-2; D remains unclear. Germline V gives CDR1 WSHSY, CDR2 SAAADI. With 6 bases removed from V and 6 bases from J, the gap between germline ends came to 14 bases. The CDR3 loop spans 14 amino acids. The chain's CDR3 is CASRPDGLPGELFF. The CDR3 DNA reads as TGCGCCAGCAGGCCGGACGGCCTGCCCGGGGAGCTGTTTTTT.

The sample holds many counts of this clonotype. This chain uses TRBV2 with TRBJ1-1, with D hard to call. From germline, CDR1 is SNHLY and CDR2 FYNNEI. This CDR3 has 12 amino acids. V was pared by 2 bases and J by 8 bases, with 9 bases between. CDR3 loop: CASSEKVTEAFF. DNA of the CDR3: TGTGCCAGCAGTGAAAAGGTAACCGAAGCTTTCTTT.